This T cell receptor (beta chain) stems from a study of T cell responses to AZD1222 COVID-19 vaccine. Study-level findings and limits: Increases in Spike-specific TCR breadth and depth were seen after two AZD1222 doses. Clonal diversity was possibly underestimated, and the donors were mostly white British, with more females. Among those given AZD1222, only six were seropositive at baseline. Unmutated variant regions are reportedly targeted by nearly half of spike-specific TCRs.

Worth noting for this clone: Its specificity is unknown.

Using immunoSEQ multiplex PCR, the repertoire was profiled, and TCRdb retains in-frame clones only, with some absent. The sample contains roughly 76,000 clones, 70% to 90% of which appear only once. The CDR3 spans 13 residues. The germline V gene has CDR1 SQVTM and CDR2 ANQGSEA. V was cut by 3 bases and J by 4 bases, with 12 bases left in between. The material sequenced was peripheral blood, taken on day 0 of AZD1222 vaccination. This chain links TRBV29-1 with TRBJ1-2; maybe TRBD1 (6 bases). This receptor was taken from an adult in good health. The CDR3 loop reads CSVDKGGGYGYTF. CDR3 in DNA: TGCAGCGTTGATAAGGGGGGAGGCTATGGCTACACCTTC.